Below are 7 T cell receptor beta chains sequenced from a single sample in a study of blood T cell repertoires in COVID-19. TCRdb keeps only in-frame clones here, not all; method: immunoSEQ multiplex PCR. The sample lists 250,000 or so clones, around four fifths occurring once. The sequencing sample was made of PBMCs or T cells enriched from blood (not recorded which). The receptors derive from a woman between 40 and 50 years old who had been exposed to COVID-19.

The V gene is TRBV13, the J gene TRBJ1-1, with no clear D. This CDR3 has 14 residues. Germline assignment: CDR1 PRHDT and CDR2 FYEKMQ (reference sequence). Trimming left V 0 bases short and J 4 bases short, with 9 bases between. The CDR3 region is CASSLGGQVTEAFF. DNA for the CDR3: TGTGCCAGCAGCTTAGGCGGCCAGGTCACTGAAGCTTTCTTT.

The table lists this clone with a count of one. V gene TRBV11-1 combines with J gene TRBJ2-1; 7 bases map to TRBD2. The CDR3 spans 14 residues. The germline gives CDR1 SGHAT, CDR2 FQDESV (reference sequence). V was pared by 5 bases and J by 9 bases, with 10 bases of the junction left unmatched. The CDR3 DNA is TGTGCCAGCAGCCGTGGACTAGGGTTTGGTGAGCAGTTCTTC. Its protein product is CASSRGLGFGEQFF.

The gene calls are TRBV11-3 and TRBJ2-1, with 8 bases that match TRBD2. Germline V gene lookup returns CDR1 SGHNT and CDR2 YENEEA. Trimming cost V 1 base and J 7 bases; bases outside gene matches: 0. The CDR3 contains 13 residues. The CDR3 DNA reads TGTGCCAGCAGCTTAGGACTAGCGAATGAGCAGTTCTTC. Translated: CASSLGLANEQFF.

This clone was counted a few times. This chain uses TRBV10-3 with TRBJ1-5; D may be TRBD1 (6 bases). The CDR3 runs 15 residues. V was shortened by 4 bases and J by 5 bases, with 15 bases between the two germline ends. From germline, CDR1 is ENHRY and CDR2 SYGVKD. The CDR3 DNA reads TGTGCCATCAGTGGGGAACAGGGATGGGATCAGCCCCAGCATTTT. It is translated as CAISGEQGWDQPQHF.

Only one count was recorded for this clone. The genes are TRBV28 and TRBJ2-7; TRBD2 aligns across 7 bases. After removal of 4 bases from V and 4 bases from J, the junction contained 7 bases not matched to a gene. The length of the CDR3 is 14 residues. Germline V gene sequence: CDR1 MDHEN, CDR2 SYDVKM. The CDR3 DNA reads TGTGCCAGCAGTTGGGGAGGGTATAGATACGAGCAGTACTTC. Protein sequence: CASSWGGYRYEQYF. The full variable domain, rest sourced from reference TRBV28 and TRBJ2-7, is DVKVTQSSRYLVKRTGEKVFLECVQDMDHENMFWYRQDPGLGLRLIYFSYDVKMKEKGDIPEGYSVSREKKERFSLILESASTNQTSMYLCASSWGGYRYEQYFGPGTRLTVT.

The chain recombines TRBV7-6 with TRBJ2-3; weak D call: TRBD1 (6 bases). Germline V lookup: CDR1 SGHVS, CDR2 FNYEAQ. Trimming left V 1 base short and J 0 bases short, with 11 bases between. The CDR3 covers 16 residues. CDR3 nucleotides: TGTGCCAGCAGCTTAGTCCCCCAGGGGAGCACAGATACGCAGTATTTT. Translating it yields CASSLVPQGSTDTQYF. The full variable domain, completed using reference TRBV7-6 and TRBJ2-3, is GAGVSQSPRYKVTKRGQDVALRCDPISGHVSLYWYRQALGQGPEFLTYFNYEAQQDKSGLPNDRFSAERPEGSISTLTIQRTEQRDSAMYRCASSLVPQGSTDTQYFGPGTRLTVL.

This chain's CDR3 is CASSQDPDGGGNQPQHF. The CDR3 DNA reads TGCGCCAGCAGCCAAGATCCCGACGGGGGTGGCAATCAGCCCCAGCATTTT. The chain couples TRBV4-3 to TRBJ1-5, with D tentatively TRBD1 (5 bases). Germline lookup yields CDR1 LGHNA and CDR2 YSLEER. V lost 0 bases, J lost 2 bases, and 14 bases lay in between. This CDR3 is built from 17 residues.